These T cell receptor beta chains were read from a single sample in a study of immune evolution from preneoplasia to lung adenocarcinoma. Clones were sequenced by immunoSEQ multiplex PCR, and TCRdb holds only the in-frame ones, with some missing. The sample lists more than 2,000 clones; roughly four fifths were seen once. Sequencing was done on a sample of FFPE invasive lung adenocarcinoma tissue. These receptors were obtained from a person between 70 and 80 years old with invasive lung adenocarcinoma. The CDR3 runs from the conserved cysteine through the conserved F or W. A D gene is named only where the DNA matches it firmly. A row's size may be missing; if present it is once, few, many or a size class.

TRBJ2-7 . TRBV7-2 . CASSQANYEQYF TGTGCCAGCAGCCAGGCAAACTACGAGCAGTACTTC
TRBJ2-1 TRBD2 TRBV29-1 . CSARLAGGGEQFF TGCAGCGCCCGACTAGCGGGAGGGGGTGAGCAGTTCTTC
TRBJ2-3 TRBD2 TRBV9 . CASSVAGTSGAAADTQYF TGTGCCAGCAGCGTAGCCGGGACTAGCGGGGCCGCGGCAGATACGCAGTATTTT
TRBJ2-1 TRBD1 TRBV19 few CASSGTGTLLDHEQFF TGTGCCAGTAGCGGGACAGGGACCCTACTGGACCATGAGCAGTTCTTC
TRBJ2-2 TRBD2 TRBV13 . CASQNSGGTGELFF TGTGCCAGCCAGAATAGCGGGGGCACCGGGGAGCTGTTTTTT
TRBJ1-2 . TRBV4-3 . CASSQDLDGLYGYTF TGCGCCAGCAGCCAAGATCTGGACGGGCTCTATGGCTACACCTTC
TRBJ2-3 . TRBV27 . CASSSTDTQYF TGTGCCAGCAGCAGCACAGATACGCAGTATTTT
TRBJ2-6 . TRBV8-2 . CGKNSITQSRANVLTF TGTGGCAAGAATTCTATAACACAAAGTCGGGCCAACGTCCTGACTTTC
TRBJ2-3 . TRBV9 . CASSVGWSGGGGTDTQYF TGTGCCAGCAGCGTAGGCTGGAGCGGAGGTGGGGGCACAGATACGCAGTATTTT
TRBJ1-4 . TRBV15 once CATSRDGGSNEKLFF TGTGCCACCAGCAGAGACGGAGGTTCCAATGAAAAACTGTTTTTT
TRBJ2-2 TRBD1 TRBV30 . CAWSGQGAGELFF TGTGCCTGGAGTGGACAGGGGGCCGGGGAGCTGTTTTTT
TRBJ1-1 TRBD1 TRBV19 . CASSKGQMNTEAFF TGTGCCAGTAGTAAGGGACAGATGAACACTGAAGCTTTCTTT
TRBJ1-2 . TRBV28 . CATQGYGYTF TGTGCCACCCAGGGATATGGCTACACCTTC
TRBJ2-1 . TRBV6-5 . CASMRSGTYNEQFF TGTGCCAGCATGCGGAGCGGAACCTACAATGAGCAGTTCTTC
TRBJ2-3 TRBD1 TRBV12-5 . CASGLDRGGTDTQYF TGTGCTAGTGGTTTGGACAGGGGTGGCACAGATACGCAGTATTTT
TRBJ2-1 TRBD1 TRBV4-2 few CASSQSDGTAPRNEQFF TGTGCCAGCAGCCAGTCGGACGGGACAGCTCCTCGCAATGAGCAGTTCTTC
TRBJ2-5 . TRBV14 . CASSRGGLRLETQYF TGTGCCAGCAGCCGTGGGGGACTCCGGCTGGAGACCCAGTACTTC
TRBJ2-5 . TRBV15 . CATSREAGETQYF TGTGCCACCAGCAGAGAGGCAGGAGAGACCCAGTACTTC
TRBJ2-1 TRBD2 TRBV11-3 few CASSGLADGYEQFF TGTGCCAGCAGTGGACTAGCGGATGGGTATGAGCAGTTCTTC
TRBJ2-7 TRBD1 TRBV28 . CASSSPSLTGVSYEQYF TGTGCCAGCAGTTCCCCCTCCTTGACAGGGGTGTCCTACGAGCAGTACTTC
TRBJ1-3 . TRBV5-1 . CASSSWGAVGNTIYF TGCGCCAGCAGCTCGTGGGGAGCCGTGGGAAACACCATATATTTT
TRBJ2-7 . TRBV2 . CASSPGTNPSYEQYF TGTGCCAGCAGTCCCGGGACAAACCCCTCCTACGAGCAGTACTTC
TRBJ2-7 . TRBV7-9 . CASRVGAGEQYF TGTGCCAGCAGGGTTGGGGCAGGAGAGCAGTACTTC
TRBJ2-1 TRBD1 TRBV19 . CASSIGTGLGDEQFF TGTGCCAGTAGTATAGGGACAGGGTTAGGCGATGAGCAGTTCTTC
TRBJ2-7 . TRBV29-1 . CSVEGVDGSDEQYF TGCAGCGTTGAAGGCGTGGACGGATCGGACGAGCAGTACTTC
TRBJ1-2 . TRBV4-3 . CASSQDGIGTF TGCGCCAGCAGCCAAGATGGGATCGGCACCTTC
TRBJ2-3 . TRBV4-1 . CASSQVVGARHTDTQYF TGCGCCAGCAGCCAGGTCGTTGGGGCTAGACACACAGATACGCAGTATTTT
TRBJ1-4 . TRBV7-9 . CASSFQQGREKLFF TGTGCCAGCAGCTTCCAGCAGGGCAGAGAAAAACTGTTTTTT
TRBJ1-2 TRBD1 TRBV4-1 . CASSQDPGGGYGYTF TGCGCCAGCAGCCAAGATCCAGGGGGCGGCTATGGCTACACCTTC
TRBJ1-4 . TRBV7-9 . CASSLKGEKLFF TGTGCCAGCAGCTTAAAGGGGGAAAAACTGTTTTTT